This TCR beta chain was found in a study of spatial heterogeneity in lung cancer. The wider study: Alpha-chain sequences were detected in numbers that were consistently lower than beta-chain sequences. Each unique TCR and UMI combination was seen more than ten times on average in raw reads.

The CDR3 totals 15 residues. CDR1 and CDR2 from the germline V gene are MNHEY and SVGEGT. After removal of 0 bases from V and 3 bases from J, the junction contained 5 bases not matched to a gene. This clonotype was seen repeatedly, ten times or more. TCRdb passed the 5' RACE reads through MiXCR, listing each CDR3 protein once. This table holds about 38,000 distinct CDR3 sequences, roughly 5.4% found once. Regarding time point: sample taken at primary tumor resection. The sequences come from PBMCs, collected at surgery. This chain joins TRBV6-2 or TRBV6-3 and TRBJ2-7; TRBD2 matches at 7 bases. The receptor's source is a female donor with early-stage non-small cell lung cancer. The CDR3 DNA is TGTGCCAGCAGTTACTCAAGCGGGGAAAGCTACGAGCAGTACTTC. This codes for CASSYSSGESYEQYF.